Each of the 3 T cell receptor beta chains below was sequenced from the same sample in a study of cytotoxic CD8 clonotypes in ibrutinib-treated CLL (dated by TCRdb to the early 2020s). The sample's time point label, in plain terms: progressive disease on ibrutinib. The method behind the library was the immunoSEQ multiplex PCR assay. TCRdb retrieved this table from immuneACCESS and kept in-frame rearrangements only. Not all clones are present; in checked studies, unresolved V genes account for under half, and no reason is known for the remainder. Across this sample there are 35,000 to 45,000 clones, with about two thirds seen only once. The top ten hold about a sixth of the sample. The sequencing here drew on PBMCs, taken at disease progression, from a patient treated with ibrutinib. The receptors stem from a human donor with chronic lymphocytic leukemia.

The J gene is TRBJ1-2, the V gene TRBV5-1; 7 bases align to TRBD1. This CDR3 comprises 16 residues. V gave up 1 base and J gave up 5 bases; unmatched junction bases: 11. Germline CDR1 is SGHRS and CDR2 is YFSETQ. CDR3 DNA: TGCGCCAGCAGCTTGTCGACAGGGAACGCCAGGTATGGCTACACCTTC. Amino acids: CASSLSTGNARYGYTF.

The chain links TRBV5-1 to TRBJ2-3, with a possible D match to TRBD2 (5 bases). Germline CDR1 is SGHRS and CDR2 is YFSETQ. Trimming took 4 bases from V and 1 from J, leaving 16 bases between them. There are 16 residues in the CDR3. CDR3 bases: TGCGCCAGCAGCCCACTGGGGTTGGAGGGCACAGATACGCAGTATTTT. This encodes CASSPLGLEGTDTQYF.

V usage is TRBV28 and J usage is TRBJ1-5, with 7 nucleotides matching TRBD1. The CDR3 has 15 residues. Germline V gene data show CDR1 as MDHEN and CDR2 as SYDVKM. Trimming cost V 5 bases and J 5 bases; bases outside gene matches: 9. The CDR3, as DNA: TGTGCCAGCAGTGGGCACAGGGGCGGTCATCAGCCCCAGCATTTT. As protein: CASSGHRGGHQPQHF. Combining the CDR3 with reference TRBV28 and TRBJ1-5 gives the whole variable domain DVKVTQSSRYLVKRTGEKVFLECVQDMDHENMFWYRQDPGLGLRLIYFSYDVKMKEKGDIPEGYSVSREKKERFSLILESASTNQTSMYLCASSGHRGGHQPQHFGDGTRLSIL.